The rows below give T cell receptor beta chains drawn from one sample of a study of cytomegalovirus exposure and HLA in healthy donors. Sequencing used immunoSEQ multiplex PCR; TCRdb keeps in-frame clones, though not all of them. Here the sample spans hundreds of thousands of clones, roughly 78% being singletons. Specimen: PBMCs. These receptors were obtained from a boy aged 5-17 years in good health and CMV-seronegative. Both conserved end residues are part of each CDR3. D genes are given only for firm matches. Not all rows give a size; the values are once, few, many and, for expanded clones, a class.

TRBD1	-	TRBJ1-1	TRBV6-6	CASSRDRSSMNTEAFF	TGTGCCAGCAGTAGGGACAGGTCGTCAATGAACACTGAAGCTTTCTTT
-	-	TRBJ1-1	TRBV23-1	CASREASEAFF	TGCGCCAGCAGGGAGGCTTCTGAAGCTTTCTTT
-	few	TRBJ1-2	TRBV5-1	CASSPDPNYGYTF	TGCGCCAGCAGCCCAGATCCGAACTATGGCTACACCTTC
-	-	TRBJ2-5	TRBV5-1	CASSRGILQETQYF	TGCGCCAGCAGCCGCGGGATCCTACAAGAGACCCAGTACTTC
-	few	TRBJ1-5	TRBV5-6	CASSSRGTGIRSQPQHF	TGTGCCAGCAGCTCGAGAGGAACGGGGATTAGAAGTCAGCCCCAGCATTTT
-	-	TRBJ1-4	TRBV10-1	CASSESGWEKLFF	TGCGCCAGCAGTGAATCAGGTTGGGAAAAACTGTTTTTT
TRBD1	-	TRBJ1-1	TRBV30	CAWGQGSGMYTEAFF	TGTGCCTGGGGACAGGGTTCTGGGATGTATACTGAAGCTTTCTTT
TRBD1	-	TRBJ2-7	TRBV7-6	CASSFLGTGTGLSEQYF	TGTGCCAGCAGCTTCCTAGGGACCGGGACAGGTCTCTCCGAGCAGTACTTC
TRBD1	-	TRBJ2-3	TRBV10-3	CAIATGEASQYF	TGTGCCATCGCGACAGGGGAGGCGTCGCAGTATTTT
-	few	TRBJ1-1	TRBV29-1	CSVELLRGATEAFF	TGCAGCGTTGAGTTGCTTCGTGGGGCCACTGAAGCTTTCTTT
TRBD1	-	TRBJ2-3	TRBV5-6	CASREEGQADTQYF	TGTGCCAGCAGGGAAGAAGGACAGGCAGATACGCAGTATTTT
-	-	TRBJ2-7	TRBV28	CASSDGRPRVEQYF	TGTGCCAGCAGTGACGGCAGGCCCAGGGTCGAGCAGTACTTC
-	few	TRBJ1-1	TRBV13	CASSLANTGYTEAFF	TGTGCCAGCAGCTTAGCGAATACAGGATACACTGAAGCTTTCTTT
TRBD2	few	TRBJ2-1	TRBV5-4	CASRITSGTYNEQFF	TGTGCCAGCAGGATAACTAGCGGAACCTACAATGAGCAGTTCTTC
-	-	TRBJ1-1	TRBV5-4	CASSSRSGGNTEAFF	TGTGCCAGCAGCTCTCGAAGCGGGGGGAACACTGAAGCTTTCTTT
TRBD1	-	TRBJ1-4	TRBV18	CASSPDRGAGKLFF	TGTGCCAGCTCTCCTGACAGGGGGGCTGGAAAACTGTTTTTT
-	once	TRBJ2-2	TRBV5-4	CASSRPSRDTGELFF	TGTGCCAGCAGCCGTCCATCCCGGGACACCGGGGAGCTGTTTTTT
-	many	TRBJ1-1	TRBV30	CAWSATGNTEAFF	TGTGCCTGGAGTGCTACAGGGAACACTGAAGCTTTCTTT
TRBD1	-	TRBJ2-7	TRBV5-1	CASSSGTEIYEQYF	TGCGCCAGCAGCTCTGGGACAGAAATCTACGAGCAGTACTTC
TRBD1	-	TRBJ1-2	TRBV5-1	CASSSITGDDGYTF	TGCGCCAGCAGCTCGATTACAGGGGACGATGGCTACACCTTC
TRBD1	-	TRBJ1-2	TRBV29-1	CSVGQAASRGYTF	TGCAGCGTAGGACAGGCGGCGAGTAGGGGCTACACCTTC
-	-	TRBJ2-1	TRBV19	CASSRRYNEQFF	TGTGCCAGTAGTAGGAGGTACAATGAGCAGTTCTTC
-	once	TRBJ1-5	TRBV19	CASSIRDNNQPQHF	TGTGCCAGTAGTATACGGGACAACAATCAGCCCCAGCATTTT
TRBD1	-	TRBJ1-4	TRBV15	CATSRPEGAGEKLFF	TGTGCCACCAGCAGACCCGAGGGGGCCGGTGAAAAACTGTTTTTT
TRBD1	few	TRBJ1-2	TRBV5-1	CASSLGTGDGYTF	TGCGCCAGCAGCCTCGGGACAGGGGATGGCTACACCTTC
TRBD1	-	TRBJ2-5	TRBV5-1	CASRFGDRGTQETQYF	TGCGCCAGCAGGTTTGGGGACAGGGGGACACAAGAGACCCAGTACTTC
-	-	TRBJ2-1	TRBV6-4	CASNVEASGWNEQFF	TGTGCCAGCAACGTTGAAGCGAGTGGGTGGAATGAGCAGTTCTTC
-	-	TRBJ2-3	TRBV10-1	CASRYSSTDTQYF	TGCGCCAGCAGGTACTCTAGCACAGATACGCAGTATTTT
TRBD1	-	TRBJ2-7	TRBV5-4	CASSRRDSYEQYF	TGTGCCAGCAGCCGAAGGGACAGCTACGAGCAGTACTTC
TRBD2	-	TRBJ2-7	TRBV23-1	CASSQSDGWPSLAAYEQYF	TGCGCCAGCAGTCAATCGGATGGGTGGCCGAGTCTAGCGGCTTACGAGCAGTACTTC